This T cell receptor (beta chain) is drawn from a study of blood T cell repertoires in COVID-19. Background on the study: Samples of COVID-19 (acute and convalescent) were obtained from the United States, Italy and Spain. The cDNA or gDNA used as material had been derived from T cells, B-cell-depleted T cells, or PBMCs.

The CDR3 length is 15 residues. Germline values: CDR1 SGHKS, CDR2 YYEKEE (reference sequence). Trimming shortened V by 0 bases and J by 0 bases, and 9 bases separated the two germline ends. As handled by the study authors: For nucleated cells, counts were estimated from reference gene primer amplification. Method: immunoSEQ multiplex PCR; TCRdb's copy keeps in-frame clones and lacks some. V and J calls and clone size are as listed in that table; D and trimming were resolved from the DNA. This sample carries 15,000 to 20,000 clones, 82% of them seen once, and the ten largest clones take about 6%. This TCR was recovered from a human donor in a cohort sampled during active COVID-19. The sample consisted of peripheral blood. V is TRBV5-5 and J is TRBJ1-2; D unclear. In DNA, the CDR3 is TGTGCCAGCAGCTTGGAATGGGAGACTAACTATGGCTACACCTTC. It codes for CASSLEWETNYGYTF.